The clone carrying this TCR beta chain has more than one count but fewer than ten. Antigen specificity is unknown. The sample is drawn from a study of cytomegalovirus exposure and HLA in healthy donors. It was with 60 Vbeta and 13 Jbeta primers that the PCR ran. Profiling relied on immunoSEQ multiplex PCR, and the TCRdb table lists in-frame clones only, not all of them. The sample shows approximately 160,000 clones, roughly two thirds of them seen only once. Study findings and constraints: Three chains tied to CMV proved CMV antigen-specific in vitro.

J was trimmed by 2 bases and V by 8 bases; bases with no gene match: 9. Germline CDR1 reads SGHAT; CDR2 reads FQNNGV. This CDR3 is built from 14 residues. V and J are TRBV11-2 and TRBJ2-7, with 7 bases identical to TRBD1. The sequenced sample was PBMCs. The receptor comes from a woman aged 40-49 years in good health and CMV-seropositive. The CDR3 sequence: CASGPPGGTYEQYF. CDR3 nucleotides: TGTGCCAGCGGACCTCCAGGGGGAACCTACGAGCAGTACTTC.